Listed below are T cell receptor beta chains from one sample, sequenced in a study of blood T cells in healthy people across ages. Using its own MiXCR run on the 5' RACE reads, TCRdb lists one record per CDR3 protein. This table has 600,000 to 900,000 distinct CDR3 sequences, around 25% appearing once. This same sample was also taken into another study, of T cells of mothers and their children.

Sequenced sample: blood. These receptors were collected from a boy younger than 18 in good health. CDR3s include the opening cysteine and the closing phenylalanine or tryptophan. Fields, in order: J gene, clone size, D gene, V gene, CDR3 protein, CDR3 DNA. A D gene is named only where the DNA matches it firmly. Not all rows give a size; the values are once, few, many and, for expanded clones, a class.

j_gene: TRBJ2-5; abundance: few; d_gene: TRBD2; v_gene: TRBV5-1; CDR3aa: CASSRGLAGAPRETQYF; CDR3nt: TGCGCCAGCAGCCGAGGGCTAGCGGGGGCCCCCAGAGAGACCCAGTACTTC
j_gene: TRBJ2-3; abundance: NA; d_gene: TRBD1; v_gene: TRBV7-2; CDR3aa: CASSSLTGDTDTQYF; CDR3nt: TGTGCCAGCAGCTCGCTGACAGGGGACACAGATACGCAGTATTTT
j_gene: TRBJ1-6; abundance: few; d_gene: NA; v_gene: TRBV5-1; CDR3aa: CASSLDSQSPLHF; CDR3nt: TGCGCCAGCAGCTTGGACAGCCAATCACCCCTCCACTTT
j_gene: TRBJ1-3; abundance: few; d_gene: TRBD1; v_gene: TRBV27; CDR3aa: CASPGQAGNTIYF; CDR3nt: TGTGCCAGCCCCGGACAGGCTGGAAACACCATATATTTT
j_gene: TRBJ2-3; abundance: NA; d_gene: NA; v_gene: TRBV12-3/TRBV12-4; CDR3aa: CASRGAEDTQYF; CDR3nt: TGTGCCAGCAGAGGGGCTGAAGATACGCAGTATTTT
j_gene: TRBJ1-2; abundance: NA; d_gene: NA; v_gene: TRBV6-1; CDR3aa: CASSAYTYGYTF; CDR3nt: TGTGCCAGCAGTGCGTACACCTATGGCTACACCTTC
j_gene: TRBJ2-1; abundance: NA; d_gene: NA; v_gene: TRBV7-9; CDR3aa: CASGATLSAYNEQFF; CDR3nt: TGTGCCAGCGGGGCTACATTGTCCGCCTACAATGAGCAGTTCTTC
j_gene: TRBJ1-2; abundance: NA; d_gene: NA; v_gene: TRBV7-3; CDR3aa: CASRASQWTDGYTF; CDR3nt: TGTGCCAGCAGGGCCTCCCAGTGGACAGATGGCTACACCTTC
j_gene: TRBJ2-1; abundance: NA; d_gene: NA; v_gene: TRBV6-1; CDR3aa: CASTRGALNEQFF; CDR3nt: TGTGCCAGCACCAGGGGGGCTCTGAATGAGCAGTTCTTC
j_gene: TRBJ2-3; abundance: once; d_gene: TRBD2; v_gene: TRBV28; CDR3aa: CASITGTSGGVDTQYF; CDR3nt: TGTGCCAGCATCACAGGCACTAGCGGGGGGGTGGATACGCAGTATTTT
j_gene: TRBJ1-4; abundance: few; d_gene: NA; v_gene: TRBV5-1; CDR3aa: CASSPGRKEVANEKLFF; CDR3nt: TGCGCCAGCAGCCCAGGACGAAAGGAGGTTGCTAATGAAAAACTGTTTTTT
j_gene: TRBJ2-7; abundance: NA; d_gene: NA; v_gene: TRBV20-1; CDR3aa: CSARDHTGRSHEQYF; CDR3nt: TGCAGTGCTAGAGATCACACAGGGCGTAGCCACGAGCAGTACTTC
j_gene: TRBJ2-3; abundance: NA; d_gene: TRBD2; v_gene: TRBV7-2; CDR3aa: CASSLTLAGRGDTQYF; CDR3nt: TGTGCCAGCAGCTTAACACTAGCGGGAAGGGGGGATACGCAGTATTTT
j_gene: TRBJ1-1; abundance: NA; d_gene: TRBD1; v_gene: TRBV28; CDR3aa: CASKKQGLNTEAFF; CDR3nt: TGTGCCAGCAAAAAACAGGGGTTGAACACTGAAGCTTTCTTT
j_gene: TRBJ2-1; abundance: few; d_gene: NA; v_gene: TRBV15; CDR3aa: CATSRDHSSNEQFF; CDR3nt: TGTGCCACCAGCAGAGACCATTCCTCCAATGAGCAGTTCTTC
j_gene: TRBJ2-1; abundance: NA; d_gene: NA; v_gene: TRBV2; CDR3aa: CASSSSGTGAREQFF; CDR3nt: TGTGCCAGCAGTTCCTCCGGGACCGGGGCGAGGGAGCAGTTCTTC
j_gene: TRBJ2-5; abundance: few; d_gene: NA; v_gene: TRBV5-1; CDR3aa: CASSFSPQETQYF; CDR3nt: TGCGCCAGCAGCTTCTCACCCCAAGAGACCCAGTACTTC
j_gene: TRBJ2-7; abundance: few; d_gene: NA; v_gene: TRBV3-1; CDR3aa: CASSQELIEAYEQYF; CDR3nt: TGTGCCAGCAGCCAAGAACTGATTGAAGCCTACGAGCAGTACTTC
j_gene: TRBJ1-1; abundance: NA; d_gene: NA; v_gene: TRBV27; CDR3aa: CASSLGWTRLNTEALF; CDR3nt: TGTGCCAGCAGCCTGGGGTGGACAAGGTTGAACACTGAAGCTCTCTTT